The 8 T cell receptor beta chains presented below share a single source sample, sequenced in a study of T cell responses to AZD1222 COVID-19 vaccine. Profiled with immunoSEQ multiplex PCR; TCRdb holds only in-frame clones, not every one. The table has 150,000 to 200,000 clones, 90% seen once. Sequences were derived from peripheral blood, sampled on day 0 of AZD1222 vaccination. The receptors derive from an adult in good health.

The V gene is TRBV16, the J gene TRBJ1-2; perhaps TRBD1 as D (6 bases). The V and J ends lost 3 bases and 4 bases respectively, with 15 bases between them. CDR1 and CDR2 from the germline V gene are KGHSY and FQNENV. There are 15 residues in the CDR3. CDR3 nucleotides: TGTGCCAGCAGCCAGAAATCAGGACAGATCTATGGCTACACCTTC. It specifies CASSQKSGQIYGYTF.

The chain employs TRBV6-2 or TRBV6-3 and TRBJ1-5; TRBD1 might be the D (5 bases). This CDR3 contains 19 residues. Trimming took 0 bases from V and 1 from J, leaving 19 bases between them. Germline V gene lookup returns CDR1 MNHEY and CDR2 SVGEGT. CDR3 in amino acids: CASSYSWTTLPESNQPQHF. The CDR3 DNA is TGTGCCAGCAGTTACTCGTGGACAACTCTTCCCGAGAGCAATCAGCCCCAGCATTTT.

The gene calls are TRBV19 and TRBJ1-1; D is unresolved. Per the germline V gene, CDR1 is LNHDA and CDR2 is SQIVND (reference sequence). V was clipped by 5 bases and J by 5 bases, with 9 bases between them. The CDR3 totals 12 residues. DNA of the CDR3: TGTGCCAGTAGTGCATCAGGAACTGAAGCTTTCTTT. It yields the protein CASSASGTEAFF.

The V gene is TRBV3-1 (or the pseudogene TRBV3-2), the J gene TRBJ1-1; no reliable D call. V lost 6 bases and J 0 bases, leaving 14 bases between the germline ends. Germline CDR1 LGHDT, CDR2 YNNKEL (reference sequence). The CDR3 has 15 residues. CDR3 amino acids: CASRLRGVMNTEAFF. Here the CDR3 DNA reads TGTGCCAGCAGACTCCGTGGGGTAATGAACACTGAAGCTTTCTTT.

The chain links TRBV5-4 to TRBJ2-2; 9 nucleotides line up with TRBD1. After removal of 5 bases from V and 3 bases from J, the junction contained 5 bases not matched to a gene. The CDR3 loop spans 15 amino acids. Germline V gene sequence: CDR1 SGHNT, CDR2 YYREEE (reference sequence). This CDR3 is CASRSGTGYTGELFF. Here the CDR3 DNA reads TGTGCCAGCAGGTCCGGGACAGGGTACACCGGGGAGCTGTTTTTT.

This chain joins TRBV7-9 and TRBJ2-7, with 8 bases identical to TRBD1. The trim removed 0 bases at V and 4 bases at J, leaving 5 bases unmatched. CDR3 length: 15 residues. Germline V gene sequence: CDR1 SEHNR, CDR2 FQNEAQ (reference sequence). Here the CDR3 reads CASSLARTGSYEQYF. Here the CDR3 DNA reads TGTGCCAGCAGCTTAGCGCGGACAGGGTCTTACGAGCAGTACTTC.

This chain links TRBV7-9 with TRBJ2-4; D tentatively reads TRBD1 or TRBD2 (7 bases each). Germline V lookup: CDR1 SEHNR, CDR2 FQNEAQ (reference sequence). V was trimmed by 7 bases and J by 8 bases, leaving 15 bases between them. CDR3 length: 13 amino acids. CDR3 loop: CASTQGGGYIQYF. CDR3 DNA sequence: TGTGCCAGCACCCAGGGGGGGGGTTACATTCAGTACTTC.

The chain couples TRBV4-3 to TRBJ2-7, with a tentative D call TRBD2 (6 bases). Germline-derived CDR1 and CDR2 are LGHNA and YSLEER. V gave up 1 base and J gave up 7 bases, with 11 bases separating them. The CDR3 totals 13 residues. CDR3 DNA sequence: TGCGCCAGCAGCCAAGCGGGGGTGGGGGAGCAGTACTTC. Protein sequence: CASSQAGVGEQYF.